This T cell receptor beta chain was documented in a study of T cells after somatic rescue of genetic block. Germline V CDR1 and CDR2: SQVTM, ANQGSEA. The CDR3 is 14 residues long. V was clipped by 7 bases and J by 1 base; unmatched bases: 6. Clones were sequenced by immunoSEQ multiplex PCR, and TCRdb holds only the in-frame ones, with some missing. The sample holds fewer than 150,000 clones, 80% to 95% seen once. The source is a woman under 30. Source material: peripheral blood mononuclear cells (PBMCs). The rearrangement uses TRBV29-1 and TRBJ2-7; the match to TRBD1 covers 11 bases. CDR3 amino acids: CSAQGQGESYEQYF. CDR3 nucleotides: TGCAGCGCCCAGGGACAGGGGGAATCCTACGAGCAGTACTTC.